These T cell receptor beta chains were read from a single sample in a study of OX40 agonist ivuxolimab in advanced cancers. Repertoires were generated with immunoSEQ multiplex PCR, while TCRdb's copy carries only in-frame clones and drops some. Here the sample spans 35,000 to 50,000 clones, 85% to 90% being singletons. This specimen was CD4+ or CD8+ T cells sorted from blood, taken in a trial of the OX40 agonist ivuxolimab. All receptors come from an adult with an advanced solid tumor such as melanoma, head and neck, liver or kidney cancer. Both conserved end residues are part of each CDR3. Each record gives: V gene, CDR3 length, clone size, CDR3 protein. Where a row states a size, it is once, few, many or the class of an expanded clone; other rows omit it.

V: TRBV5-1
length: 14
size: -
CDR3: CASSFRQGLYEQYF

V: TRBV9
length: 15
size: -
CDR3: CASSVGPGDGNTIYF

V: TRBV6-5
length: 14
size: -
CDR3: CASRTRQTNYGYTF

V: TRBV6-5
length: 15
size: few
CDR3: CASSYEGLSYNEQFF

V: TRBV6-9
length: 16
size: once
CDR3: CASSYSGSSSGNTIYF

V: TRBV5-4
length: 13
size: -
CDR3: CASSPTAGNTIYF

V: TRBV7-6
length: 16
size: -
CDR3: CASSSRFVDSDEKLFF

V: TRBV7-9
length: 13
size: -
CDR3: CASSLNREDGYTF

V: TRBV2
length: 15
size: once
CDR3: CASIVTASRDYGYTF

V: TRBV18
length: 19
size: -
CDR3: CASSPTSGTGSSISYGYTF

V: TRBV6-5
length: 13
size: -
CDR3: CAGSENTLNGYTF

V: TRBV29-1
length: 13
size: -
CDR3: CSVRQGGGQPQHF

V: TRBV4-3
length: 14
size: -
CDR3: CASSQDGANSPLHF

V: TRBV9
length: 14
size: few
CDR3: CASSRTGDSQPQHF

V: TRBV2
length: 15
size: -
CDR3: CASSEERGGNQPQHF

V: TRBV10-3
length: 12
size: -
CDR3: CANGAASTEAFF

V: TRBV10-3
length: 13
size: -
CDR3: CAISDLRTDTQYF

V: TRBV6-4
length: 15
size: once
CDR3: CASSATGGPGSPLHF

V: TRBV10-3
length: 13
size: -
CDR3: CAISEQGGNTIYF

V: TRBV10-3
length: 14
size: -
CDR3: CAISDSGGYNEQFF

V: TRBV21-1
length: 17
size: -
CDR3: CASSKRRPGQGMGGYTF

V: TRBV28
length: 11
size: -
CDR3: CASSPDGGYTF

V: TRBV7-9
length: 14
size: -
CDR3: CASRFSGTVEKLFF